The 8 T cell receptor beta chains below come from one sample, sequenced in a study of blood T cell repertoires in COVID-19. TCRdb's copy holds only in-frame clones and misses some; the assay was immunoSEQ multiplex PCR. The sample has some 250,000 clones, roughly 90% seen once. The sequenced sample consisted of peripheral blood. The receptors shown here come from a man aged 25-40 years who had recovered from COVID-19.

The chain links TRBV4-3 to TRBJ2-3; 10 positions agree with TRBD2. V shed 1 base and J 4 bases; nucleotides not matched to a gene: 14. The length of the CDR3 is 19 residues. Germline lookup yields CDR1 LGHNA and CDR2 YSLEER. The CDR3 here is CASSQATTSGLGLADTQYF. For the CDR3, the DNA is TGCGCCAGCAGCCAAGCGACGACTAGCGGGTTAGGCTTGGCAGATACGCAGTATTTT.

Only one count was recorded for this clone. The rearrangement uses TRBV11-3 and TRBJ2-7; 7 bases are shared with TRBD1. The V and J ends lost 1 base and 7 bases, in that order; junction bases with no gene match: 10. CDR1 and CDR2 (germline): SGHNT, YENEEA. This CDR3 region has 15 residues. The CDR3 loop reads CASSLGQGDSREQYF. The CDR3 nucleotides read TGTGCCAGCAGCTTAGGACAGGGAGACTCGAGGGAGCAGTACTTC.

The chain joins TRBV4-2 to TRBJ2-3; 12 nucleotides line up with TRBD2. The germline gives CDR1 LGHNA, CDR2 YNFKEQ. The CDR3 length is 18 residues. V shed 4 bases and J 3 bases; nucleotides not matched to a gene: 11. The CDR3 spells CASSPRTSGDGPTDTQYF. The CDR3 region has the DNA TGTGCCAGCAGCCCCAGGACTAGCGGGGATGGTCCGACAGATACGCAGTATTTT.

J is TRBJ2-5 and V is TRBV30, with D uncertain. The germline gives CDR1 GTSNPN, CDR2 SVGIG (reference sequence). Trimming stripped 4 bases from V and 6 bases from J, with 12 bases between. There are 12 residues in the CDR3. The CDR3 loop reads CAWTSRSQTQYF. The CDR3 region has the DNA TGTGCCTGGACTTCCAGGTCGCAGACCCAGTACTTC.

The chain employs TRBV7-9 and TRBJ1-3, with TRBD1 as a possible D gene (5 bases). Germline V gene sequence: CDR1 SEHNR, CDR2 FQNEAQ (reference sequence). The CDR3 loop spans 15 amino acids. The V and J ends lost 6 bases and 6 bases respectively, with 18 bases between them. The CDR3: CASRPDSPAENTIYF. CDR3 DNA sequence: TGTGCCAGCAGACCAGACAGCCCGGCGGAAAACACCATATATTTT.

This chain uses TRBV5-1 with TRBJ2-3; 11 nucleotides line up with TRBD2. CDR3 length: 16 amino acids. J gave up 6 bases and V 4 bases, and 10 bases lay outside the gene matches. The germline V gene encodes CDR1 SGHRS and CDR2 YFSETQ. For the CDR3, the DNA is TGCGCCAGCAGCCCGGCGGTAGCGGGGGGGCGGGATACGCAGTATTTT. Protein sequence: CASSPAVAGGRDTQYF.

This chain links TRBV6-6 with TRBJ1-1; no clear D gene. The germline V gene encodes CDR1 MNHNY and CDR2 SVGAGI (reference sequence). V dropped 6 bases and J dropped 1 base, with 24 bases sitting between them. The CDR3 extends over 18 amino acids. CDR3 nucleotide sequence: TGTGCCAGCAGCCGAACCCTCTTCTTGGCGGGGAGGAACACTGAAGCTTTCTTT. Its translation is CASSRTLFLAGRNTEAFF.

This clone was seen a single time. The gene calls are TRBV11-1 and TRBJ2-3, with D unresolved. The V end lost 5 bases, the J end lost 6 bases, and 6 bases lay between the germline ends. There are 11 residues in the CDR3. CDR1 and CDR2 from the germline V gene are SGHAT and FQDESV (reference sequence). Here the CDR3 reads CASSPLDTQYF. Here the CDR3 DNA reads TGTGCCAGCAGCCCACTGGATACGCAGTATTTT.